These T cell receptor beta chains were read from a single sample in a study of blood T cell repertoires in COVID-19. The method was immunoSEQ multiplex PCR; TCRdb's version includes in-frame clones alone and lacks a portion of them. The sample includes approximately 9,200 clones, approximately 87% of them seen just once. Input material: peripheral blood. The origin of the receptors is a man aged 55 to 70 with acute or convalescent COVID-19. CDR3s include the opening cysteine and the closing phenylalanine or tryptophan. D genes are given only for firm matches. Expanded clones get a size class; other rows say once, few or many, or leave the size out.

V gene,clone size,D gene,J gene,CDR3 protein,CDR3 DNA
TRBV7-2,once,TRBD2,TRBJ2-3,CASRKGTSGSPSSTDTQYF,TGTGCCAGCAGAAAGGGGACTAGCGGGAGTCCCTCTAGCACAGATACGCAGTATTTT
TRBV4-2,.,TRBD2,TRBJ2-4,CASSQEGGGATKNIQYF,TGTGCCAGCAGCCAAGAGGGCGGGGGGGCAACCAAAAACATTCAGTACTTC
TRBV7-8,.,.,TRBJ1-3,CASSPQENSGNTIYF,TGTGCCAGCAGCCCGCAGGAAAACTCTGGAAACACCATATATTTT
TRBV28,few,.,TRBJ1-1,CASSPRWTEAFF,TGTGCCAGCAGTCCTAGGTGGACTGAAGCTTTCTTT
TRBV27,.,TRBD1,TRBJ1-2,CASSLDPSLQGAYGYTF,TGTGCCAGCAGTTTAGATCCTTCGCTACAGGGGGCATATGGCTACACCTTC
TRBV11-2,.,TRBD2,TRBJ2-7,CASSLGRGAGEQYF,TGTGCCAGCAGCTTGGGGCGGGGGGCCGGCGAGCAGTACTTC
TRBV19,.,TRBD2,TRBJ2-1,CASSISPGLGYNEQFF,TGTGCCAGTAGTATATCCCCGGGACTAGGCTACAATGAGCAGTTCTTC
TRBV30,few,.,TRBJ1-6,CAWAGTINSPLHF,TGTGCCTGGGCCGGGACAATTAATTCACCCCTCCACTTT
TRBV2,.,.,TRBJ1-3,CASRRQGGNTIYF,TGTGCCAGCAGGAGGCAGGGTGGAAACACCATATATTTT
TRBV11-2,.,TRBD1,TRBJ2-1,CASSLVGQSLDNEQFF,TGTGCCAGCAGCTTAGTGGGACAGTCTCTCGACAATGAGCAGTTCTTC
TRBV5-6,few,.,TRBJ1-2,CASSSTDRNYGYTF,TGTGCCAGCAGCTCGACGGACAGAAACTATGGCTACACCTTC
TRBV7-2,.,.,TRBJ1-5,CASSLQGPGDQPQHF,TGTGCCAGCAGCTTGCAGGGGCCCGGGGATCAGCCCCAGCATTTT
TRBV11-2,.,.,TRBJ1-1,CASSLWAGDTEAFF,TGTGCCAGCAGCTTATGGGCGGGGGACACTGAAGCTTTCTTT
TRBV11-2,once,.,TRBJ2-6,CASSLQGRAGANVLTF,TGTGCCAGCAGCTTACAGGGTAGGGCTGGGGCCAACGTCCTGACTTTC
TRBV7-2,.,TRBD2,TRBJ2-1,CASSSGLAGGGANEQFF,TGTGCCAGCAGTTCGGGACTAGCGGGAGGGGGGGCCAATGAGCAGTTCTTC
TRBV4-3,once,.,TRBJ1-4,CASSRTLRRGEKLFF,TGCGCCAGCAGCCGGACCCTGAGGAGAGGGGAAAAACTGTTTTTT
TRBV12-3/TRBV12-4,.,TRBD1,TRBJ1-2,CASSSGQGKGYTF,TGTGCCAGCAGTTCAGGACAGGGGAAAGGCTACACCTTC
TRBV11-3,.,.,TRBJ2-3,CASSCPGAPDTQYF,TGTGCCAGCAGCTGCCCGGGAGCTCCAGATACGCAGTATTTT
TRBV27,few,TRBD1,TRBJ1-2,CASSSTPGQGKTF,TGTGCCAGCAGTTCCACCCCGGGACAGGGTAAAACCTTC
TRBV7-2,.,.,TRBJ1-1,CASSLASQVGTEAFF,TGTGCCAGCAGCTTAGCGTCTCAGGTCGGCACTGAAGCTTTCTTT
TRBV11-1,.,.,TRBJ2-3,CASSFERQSFTQYF,TGTGCCAGCAGCTTTGAGCGACAGAGCTTTACGCAGTATTTT
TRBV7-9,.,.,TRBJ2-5,CASSLGVGAPPETQYF,TGTGCCAGCAGCTTAGGGGTAGGGGCTCCTCCCGAGACCCAGTACTTC
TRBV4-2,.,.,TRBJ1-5,CASSPRVLSGQPQHF,TGTGCCAGCAGCCCGCGGGTACTATCTGGGCAGCCCCAGCATTTT
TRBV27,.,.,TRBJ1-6,CASSPIPPGEVSSPLHF,TGTGCCAGCAGTCCAATACCACCGGGGGAGGTATCTTCACCCCTCCACTTT
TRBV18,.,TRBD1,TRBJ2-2,CASSPQTGANTGELFF,TGTGCCAGCTCCCCCCAGACAGGGGCAAACACCGGGGAGCTGTTTTTT
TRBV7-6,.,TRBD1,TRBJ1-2,CASSSGQGAANYGYTF,TGTGCCAGCAGCTCCGGACAGGGGGCAGCTAACTATGGCTACACCTTC
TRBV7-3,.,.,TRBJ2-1,CASSPGGLYNEQFF,TGTGCCAGCAGCCCAGGGGGGCTTTACAATGAGCAGTTCTTC
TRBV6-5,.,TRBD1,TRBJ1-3,CASRRDRSGNTIYF,TGTGCCAGCAGACGGGACAGGTCTGGAAACACCATATATTTT
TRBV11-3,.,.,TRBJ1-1,CASSLGEGTEAFF,TGTGCCAGCAGCTTAGGGGAGGGCACTGAAGCTTTCTTT
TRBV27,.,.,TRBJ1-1,CASSLSGGGTEAFF,TGTGCCAGCAGTTTATCGGGAGGGGGCACTGAAGCTTTCTTT
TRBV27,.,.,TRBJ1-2,CASGTGFGYTF,TGTGCCAGCGGAACAGGGTTCGGCTACACCTTC
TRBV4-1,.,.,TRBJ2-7,CASSQDGVGAWQYF,TGCGCCAGCAGCCAAGATGGGGTGGGGGCTTGGCAGTACTTC
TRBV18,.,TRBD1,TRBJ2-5,CASSPNTGGQETQYF,TGTGCCAGCTCACCAAACACAGGGGGCCAAGAGACCCAGTACTTC
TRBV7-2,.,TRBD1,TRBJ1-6,CASSRGQGLSPLHF,TGTGCCAGCAGCCGCGGACAGGGGCTGTCACCCCTCCACTTT
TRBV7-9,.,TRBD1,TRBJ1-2,CASSFGQGNYGYTF,TGTGCCAGCAGCTTTGGACAGGGTAACTATGGCTACACCTTC
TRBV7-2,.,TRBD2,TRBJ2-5,CASRRGVEETQYF,TGTGCCAGCCGGCGGGGGGTTGAGGAGACCCAGTACTTC
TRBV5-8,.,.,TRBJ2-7,CASSLLVGATYEQYF,TGTGCCAGCAGCTTGTTGGTCGGTGCCACCTACGAGCAGTACTTC
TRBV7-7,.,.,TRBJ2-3,CASSLGREDTQYF,TGTGCCAGCAGCTTAGGCCGGGAGGATACGCAGTATTTT
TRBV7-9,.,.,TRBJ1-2,CASSVAETYGYTF,TGTGCCAGCAGCGTAGCGGAGACCTATGGCTACACCTTC
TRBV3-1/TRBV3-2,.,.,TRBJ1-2,CATRGGDYGYTF,TGTGCCACTCGGGGGGGGGACTATGGCTACACCTTC
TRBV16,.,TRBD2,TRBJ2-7,CASSQQAGGPGGSYEQYF,TGTGCCAGCAGCCAACAGGCGGGAGGGCCGGGCGGATCCTACGAGCAGTACTTC
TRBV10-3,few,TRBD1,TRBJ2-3,CAISTDRGRRADTQYF,TGTGCCATCAGTACTGACAGGGGGCGGAGGGCAGATACGCAGTATTTT
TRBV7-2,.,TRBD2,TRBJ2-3,CASSARLAGPTDTQYF,TGTGCCAGCAGCGCACGACTAGCGGGGCCCACAGATACGCAGTATTTT
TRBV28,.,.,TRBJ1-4,CASSFSEKLFF,TGTGCCAGCAGTTTTAGTGAAAAACTGTTTTTT
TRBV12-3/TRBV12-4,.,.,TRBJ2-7,CASSLDNYEQYF,TGTGCCAGCAGTTTAGACAACTACGAGCAGTACTTC
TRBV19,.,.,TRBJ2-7,CASSIVGGYEQYF,TGTGCCAGTAGTATAGTAGGGGGCTACGAGCAGTACTTC
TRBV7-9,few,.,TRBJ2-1,CASSLEQSSYNEQFF,TGTGCCAGCAGCTTAGAACAGAGCTCCTACAATGAGCAGTTCTTC